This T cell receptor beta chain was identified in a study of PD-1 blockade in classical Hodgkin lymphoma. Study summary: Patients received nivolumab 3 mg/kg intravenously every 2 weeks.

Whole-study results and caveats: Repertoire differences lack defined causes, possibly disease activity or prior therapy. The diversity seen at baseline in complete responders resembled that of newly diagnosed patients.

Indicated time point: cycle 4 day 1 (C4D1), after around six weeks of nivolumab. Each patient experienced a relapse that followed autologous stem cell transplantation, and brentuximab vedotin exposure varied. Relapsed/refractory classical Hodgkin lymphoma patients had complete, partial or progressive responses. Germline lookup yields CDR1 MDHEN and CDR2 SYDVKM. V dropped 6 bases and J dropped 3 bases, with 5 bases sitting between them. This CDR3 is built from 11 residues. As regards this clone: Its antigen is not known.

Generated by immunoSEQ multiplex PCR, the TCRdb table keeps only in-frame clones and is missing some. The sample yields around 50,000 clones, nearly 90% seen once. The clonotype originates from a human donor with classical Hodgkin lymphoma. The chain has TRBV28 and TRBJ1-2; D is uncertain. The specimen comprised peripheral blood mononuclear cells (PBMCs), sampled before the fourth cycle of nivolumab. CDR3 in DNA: TGTGCCAGCAGCCTCCACTATGGCTACACCTTC. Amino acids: CASSLHYGYTF.